This TCR beta chain was sequenced in a study of OX40 agonist ivuxolimab in advanced cancers. In the study overall: Three patients responded partially, comprising one with hepatocellular carcinoma and two with cutaneous melanoma.

As to this clone: The antigen is undetermined. One junction end disagrees with the germline gene, perhaps due to a read error.

Overall study results and limits: Some nonresponders also had low normalized T-cell clonal expansion. The study found among the lowest clonal expansion in partial responders at 0.1-3.0 mg/kg.

Germline V CDR1 and CDR2: MDHEN, SYDVKM. CDR3 length: 11 residues. The repertoire was sequenced with immunoSEQ multiplex PCR; TCRdb's copy has only in-frame clones and lacks some. The repertoire holds around 75,000 clones, with approximately 81% as singletons. Excluded were patients having autoimmune disease history or systemic immunosuppression. The TCR sequence derives from an adult with an advanced solid tumor such as melanoma, head and neck, liver or kidney cancer. Sequences were derived from CD4+ or CD8+ T cells sorted from blood, sampled in a trial of the OX40 agonist ivuxolimab. The chain uses TRBV28 and TRBJ1-1; no reliable D call. As DNA, the CDR3 is TGTGCCGGCAGCTCGAACACTGAAGCTTTCTTT. Amino acid sequence: CAGSSNTEAFF.